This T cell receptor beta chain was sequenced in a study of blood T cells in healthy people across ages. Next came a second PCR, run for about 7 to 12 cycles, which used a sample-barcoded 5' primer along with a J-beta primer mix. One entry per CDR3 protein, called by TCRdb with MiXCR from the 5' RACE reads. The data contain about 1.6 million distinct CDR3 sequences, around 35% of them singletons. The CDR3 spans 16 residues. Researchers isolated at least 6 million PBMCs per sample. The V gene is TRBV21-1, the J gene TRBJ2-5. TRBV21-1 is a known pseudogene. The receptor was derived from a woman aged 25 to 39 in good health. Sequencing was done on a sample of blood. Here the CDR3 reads CASSTCSTLTQETQYF. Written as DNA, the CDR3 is TGTGCCAGCAGCACCTGCTCAACATTGACCCAAGAGACCCAGTACTTC.